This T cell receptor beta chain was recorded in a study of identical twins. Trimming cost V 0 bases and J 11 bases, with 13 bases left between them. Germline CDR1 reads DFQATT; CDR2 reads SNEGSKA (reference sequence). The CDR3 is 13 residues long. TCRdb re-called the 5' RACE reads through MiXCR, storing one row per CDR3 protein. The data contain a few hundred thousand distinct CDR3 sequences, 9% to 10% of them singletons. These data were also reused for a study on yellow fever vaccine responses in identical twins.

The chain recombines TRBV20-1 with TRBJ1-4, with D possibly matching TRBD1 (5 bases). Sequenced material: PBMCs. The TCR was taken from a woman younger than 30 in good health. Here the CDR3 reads CSARDPPGGKLFF. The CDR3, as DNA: TGCAGTGCTAGAGATCCCCCGGGGGGGAAACTGTTTTTT.